Shown below are 4 T cell receptor beta chains from a single sample sequenced in a study of blood T cell repertoires in COVID-19 (TCRdb year 2020). Receptor libraries were prepared by the immunoSEQ multiplex PCR assay. TCRdb took this table from immuneACCESS and kept in-frame rearrangements with V and J called. Such tables lack part of the clones; where checked against another copy, unresolved V genes explain under half of the gap, and the rest is unexplained. Here the sample has about 170,000 clones; approximately 91% occur a single time. Approximately 0.8% of the sample is in the top ten clones. The sample consisted of PBMCs or T cells enriched from blood (not recorded which). These receptors all come from a woman aged 18-29 years who had recovered from COVID-19.

The chain combines TRBV28 with TRBJ1-2, with D possibly matching TRBD1 (5 bases). CDR3 size: 13 residues. The germline V and J ends were trimmed by 7 bases and 8 bases, with 17 bases remaining between them. From germline, CDR1 is MDHEN and CDR2 SYDVKM. The CDR3 loop reads CASTQGGSGGYTF. CDR3 bases: TGTGCCAGCACCCAGGGAGGGAGCGGCGGCTACACCTTC.

The sample holds a few counts of this clone. V gene TRBV2 combines with J gene TRBJ1-3; D is undetermined. Between the trimmed V and J ends, which lost 8 bases and 0 bases, there was a span of 14 bases. Germline V gene lookup returns CDR1 SNHLY and CDR2 FYNNEI. CDR3 size: 15 residues. Here the CDR3 reads CASRGTVSSGNTIYF. The CDR3 DNA is TGTGCCAGCCGAGGCACCGTGAGCTCTGGAAACACCATATATTTT.

As to this clone: The same CDR3 is also encoded by other DNA sequences in this sample. The chain employs TRBV5-1 and TRBJ1-1; no firm D call. The CDR3 loop spans 15 amino acids. Germline V gives CDR1 SGHRS, CDR2 YFSETQ. The ends were cut back, 0 bases at V and 3 bases at J, with 12 bases in the middle. CDR3 region: CASSLAGVGDTEAFF. DNA of the CDR3: TGCGCCAGCAGCTTGGCCGGGGTGGGAGACACTGAAGCTTTCTTT.

This chain uses TRBV18 with TRBJ1-2; 8 bases agree with TRBD1. From germline, CDR1 is KGHSH and CDR2 LQKENI. V gave up 2 bases and J gave up 4 bases; unmatched junction bases: 6. The CDR3 runs 15 residues. CDR3 loop: CASSPETGDIYGYTF. The CDR3, as DNA: TGTGCCAGCTCACCAGAGACAGGGGACATCTATGGCTACACCTTC. Drawing the rest from reference TRBV18 and TRBJ1-2, the complete variable domain is NAGVMQNPRHLVRRRGQEARLRCSPMKGHSHVYWYRQLPEEGLKFMVYLQKENIIDESGMPKERFSAEFPKEGPSILRIQQVVRGDSAAYFCASSPETGDIYGYTFGSGTRLTVV.